These T cell receptor beta chains were read from a single sample in a study of PD-L1 blockade in urothelial cancer. Sequenced by immunoSEQ multiplex PCR; TCRdb stores in-frame clones only, minus some. The data show 45,000 to 60,000 clones, with approximately 78% seen just once and around 1.5% held by the top ten. Sequenced material: PBMCs, taken around atezolizumab (anti-PD-L1) treatment. Receptor source: a man aged 45-60 years with urothelial cancer. The CDR3 runs from the conserved cysteine through the conserved F or W. Each record gives: D gene, clone size, V gene, J gene, CDR3 protein, CDR3 DNA. D genes are given only for firm matches. Clone size is not always given. Where it is, it says once, few, many or a class for expanded clones.

TRBD2	once	TRBV7-8	TRBJ2-5	CASSSREGAETQYF	TGTGCCAGCAGCTCGCGGGAGGGCGCCGAGACCCAGTACTTC
NA	NA	TRBV19	TRBJ2-2	CASTIGGAPGELFF	TGTGCCAGTACCATAGGAGGGGCCCCCGGGGAGCTGTTTTTT
NA	NA	TRBV19	TRBJ2-7	CASSIVDSSYEQYF	TGTGCCAGTAGTATAGTTGACAGCTCCTACGAGCAGTACTTC
TRBD1	NA	TRBV9	TRBJ1-3	CASRQGITGNTIYF	TGTGCCAGCCGACAGGGAATCACTGGAAACACCATATATTTT
NA	NA	TRBV19	TRBJ1-2	CASRQSPSGGYGYTF	TGTGCCAGTAGGCAAAGCCCATCCGGGGGCTATGGCTACACCTTC
TRBD1	NA	TRBV19	TRBJ1-1	CASRRDREAFF	TGTGCCAGTAGAAGGGACAGGGAAGCTTTCTTT
NA	NA	TRBV9	TRBJ1-6	CASSMDSKNSPLHF	TGTGCCAGCAGCATGGACAGCAAAAATTCACCCCTCCACTTT
NA	NA	TRBV6-5	TRBJ1-5	CASRLTLNQPQHF	TGTGCCAGCAGGCTGACTTTGAATCAGCCCCAGCATTTT
TRBD1	NA	TRBV18	TRBJ1-2	CASSPPGQFYGYTF	TGTGCCAGCTCACCACCGGGACAGTTCTATGGCTACACCTTC
NA	NA	TRBV6-5	TRBJ2-3	CASSIPGLPGQYF	TGTGCCAGCAGTATACCGGGACTCCCCGGGCAGTATTTT
TRBD1	NA	TRBV5-1	TRBJ1-1	CASTWGQGLTSDTEAFF	TGCGCCAGCACCTGGGGACAGGGATTAACCTCGGACACTGAAGCTTTCTTT
TRBD1	NA	TRBV19	TRBJ2-2	CASSIVGQGASRELFF	TGTGCCAGTAGTATAGTAGGGCAGGGGGCCAGTCGGGAGCTGTTTTTT
NA	once	TRBV29-1	TRBJ1-2	CSVEAGAGRNYGYTF	TGCAGCGTTGAAGCTGGTGCAGGGCGAAACTATGGCTACACCTTC
NA	NA	TRBV19	TRBJ1-2	CASSIAGTQLNYGYTF	TGTGCCAGTAGTATCGCGGGGACCCAACTTAACTATGGCTACACCTTC
TRBD2	few	TRBV6-4	TRBJ2-3	CASSQRGGTDTQYF	TGTGCCAGCAGCCAGCGGGGGGGTACAGATACGCAGTATTTT
NA	few	TRBV28	TRBJ1-5	CASNTAQRGTQPQHF	TGTGCCAGCAACACTGCCCAACGGGGAACTCAGCCCCAGCATTTT
TRBD1	NA	TRBV7-3	TRBJ1-3	CASSPSGTAGNTIYF	TGTGCCAGCAGCCCGAGTGGGACAGCTGGAAACACCATATATTTT